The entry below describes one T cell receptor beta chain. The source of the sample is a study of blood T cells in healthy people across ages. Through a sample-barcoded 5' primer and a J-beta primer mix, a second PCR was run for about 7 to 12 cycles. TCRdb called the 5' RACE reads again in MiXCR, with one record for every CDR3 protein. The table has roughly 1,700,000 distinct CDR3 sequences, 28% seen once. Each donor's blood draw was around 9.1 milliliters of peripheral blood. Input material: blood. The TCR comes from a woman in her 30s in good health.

CDR3 DNA sequence: TGTGCCAGCAGCTCACTTAATATGGCCTCCCGTAACTATGGCTACACCTTC. Protein sequence: CASSSLNMASRNYGYTF. V is TRBV7-9 and J is TRBJ1-2; D unresolved. This CDR3 comprises 17 residues. Germline CDR1 SEHNR, CDR2 FQNEAQ (reference sequence). The V and J ends lost 4 bases and 1 base respectively, with 19 bases between them.